Below are 20 T cell receptor beta chains sequenced from a single sample in a study of response to subunit inactivated influenza vaccine. Via MiXCR, TCRdb re-called the RT-PCR reads, giving one row per CDR3 protein. The data contain 150,000 to 200,000 distinct CDR3 sequences, about 11% of them singletons. The material was CD8+ T cells sorted from PBMCs, obtained around 25 months after vaccination. All receptors come from a man between 50 and 75 years old who received an inactivated influenza vaccine.

The chain is built from TRBV10-2 and TRBJ2-2, with D hard to call. Looked up from germline, CDR1 is WSHSY and CDR2 is SAAADI. The CDR3 is 14 residues long. Trimming left V 7 bases short and J 5 bases short, with 14 bases between. The DNA for the CDR3 is TGCGCCAGCAAAGTTCCTACCGCAACCGGGGAGCTGTTTTTT. The encoded protein is CASKVPTATGELFF.

The table lists this clonotype with many counts. The V and J genes are TRBV7-9 and TRBJ2-2; perhaps TRBD1 as D (5 bases). CDR3 length: 12 residues. V was pared by 5 bases and J by 6 bases, with 7 bases between. Germline V gene data show CDR1 as SEHNR and CDR2 as FQNEAQ (reference sequence). The CDR3 sequence: CASSPGSGELFF. CDR3 nucleotide sequence: TGTGCCAGCAGCCCAGGGTCCGGGGAGCTGTTTTTT.

Many counts were recorded for this clonotype. This chain joins TRBV3-1 and TRBJ2-1; 11 nucleotides line up with TRBD2. CDR1 is LGHDT, CDR2 YNNKEL, per germline (reference sequence). The CDR3 is 17 residues long. The junction had 10 bases not matched to a gene; V was cut back by 0 bases and J by 9 bases. DNA of the CDR3: TGTGCCAGCAGCCAAGATACGGGGCTAGCGGGAGGATTTGAGCAGTTCTTC. Encoded protein: CASSQDTGLAGGFEQFF.

This sequence joins TRBV7-9 and TRBJ2-5, with 7 bases fitting TRBD2. The J segment lost 1 base and the V segment lost 1 base, leaving 3 bases of the junction unmatched. This CDR3 region has 15 residues. The germline CDR1 and CDR2 sequences are SEHNR and FQNEAQ (reference sequence). The CDR3 DNA reads TGTGCCAGCAGCTTAGGGACTAGTCCCCAAGAGACCCAGTACTTC. Translated: CASSLGTSPQETQYF.

This chain connects TRBV7-9 to TRBJ2-5; D perhaps matches TRBD1 (5 bases). In germline, CDR1 is SEHNR, CDR2 FQNEAQ (reference sequence). Trimming left V 2 bases short and J 4 bases short, with 14 bases between. The CDR3 consists of 15 residues. CDR3 in DNA: TGTGCCAGCAGCTTACCGGTCAGGGTGGGAGAGACCCAGTACTTC. Amino acids: CASSLPVRVGETQYF.

The V and J genes are TRBV7-8 and TRBJ2-7; TRBD2 might be the D (5 bases). The CDR3 is 8 amino acids. Germline V gives CDR1 SGHVS, CDR2 FQNEAQ. The CDR3 sequence is CRGYEQYF. In DNA form, the CDR3 reads TGTCGGGGATACGAGCAGTACTTC.

The chain carries TRBV4-1 and TRBJ1-1; D possibly corresponds to TRBD1 (6 bases). Germline V lookup: CDR1 MGHRA, CDR2 YSYEKL. Deletions cut 8 bases from V and 5 bases from J, with 12 bases between. The CDR3 is made up of 12 amino acids. The CDR3 reads CASWGGGTEAFF. In DNA form, the CDR3 reads TGCGCCAGCTGGGGGGGCGGGACTGAAGCTTTCTTT.

CDR3 amino acids: CASSPRPASSYEQYF. CDR3 bases: TGTGCCAGCAGTCCCCGACCCGCGAGCTCCTACGAGCAGTACTTC. The rearrangement joins TRBV27 to TRBJ2-7; D is unresolved. The germline V gene encodes CDR1 MNHEY and CDR2 SMNVEV (reference sequence). Trimming took off 5 bases at V and 0 bases at J, with 14 bases between the two ends. This CDR3 has 15 residues.

This clonotype was seen at least ten times. The genes are TRBV12-3 or TRBV12-4 and TRBJ2-2; D is perhaps TRBD1 (6 bases). This CDR3 has 14 residues. Deletions cut 3 bases from V and 5 bases from J, with 10 bases between. The CDR3: CASSFQGPTGELFF. The CDR3 DNA is TGTGCCAGCAGTTTTCAGGGGCCTACCGGGGAGCTGTTTTTT.

About this clonotype itself: The junction departs from germline at one end; a sequencing error may be responsible. This chain uses TRBV6-2 or TRBV6-3 with TRBJ2-1; 10 bases map to TRBD2. Germline CDR1 is MNHEY and CDR2 is SVGEGT. This CDR3 spans 16 amino acids. Here the CDR3 DNA reads TGTACCAGCAGTTCCCTTGGGACTAGCGCTTACAATGAGCAGTTCTTC. Protein product: CTSSSLGTSAYNEQFF.

This clonotype has just a few counts. The chain uses TRBV12-3 or TRBV12-4 and TRBJ2-1; 9 positions agree with TRBD1. This CDR3 has 18 residues. After removal of 6 bases from V and 3 bases from J, the junction contained 15 bases not matched to a gene. CDR3 residues: CASSHLERQGVIYNEQFF. DNA for the CDR3: TGTGCCAGCAGCCACTTAGAAAGACAGGGGGTAATCTACAATGAGCAGTTCTTC.

This chain's CDR3 is CACPGQGAYEQFF. DNA of the CDR3: TGTGCCTGTCCGGGACAGGGGGCCTATGAGCAGTTCTTC. The chain links TRBV30 to TRBJ2-1; 12 bases are shared with TRBD1. This CDR3 has 13 residues. The J segment lost 8 bases and the V segment lost 6 bases, leaving 5 bases of the junction unmatched. Germline CDR1 reads GTSNPN; CDR2 reads SVGIG (reference sequence). Full variable domain (remainder filled in from reference TRBV30 and TRBJ2-1): SQTIHQWPATLVQPVGSPLSLECTVEGTSNPNLYWYRQAAGRGLQLLFYSVGIGQISSEVPQNLSASRPQDRQFILSSKKLLLSDSGFYLCACPGQGAYEQFFGPGTRLTVL.

The chain is built from TRBV20-1 and TRBJ2-4, with 9 nucleotides matching TRBD2. Germline CDR1 is DFQATT and CDR2 is SNEGSKA (reference sequence). V shed 2 bases and J 7 bases; nucleotides not matched to a gene: 9. The CDR3 has 15 residues. CDR3 sequence reads: CSARPIAGDGNIQYF. The DNA of the CDR3 is TGCAGTGCTAGACCTATAGCGGGAGACGGGAACATTCAGTACTTC.

A few counts support this clonotype. The rearrangement uses TRBV11-2 and TRBJ1-1; no clear D gene. CDR1 is SGHAT, CDR2 FQNNGV, per germline. CDR3 size: 15 residues. Trimming took 1 base from V and 5 from J, leaving 14 bases between them. The CDR3 DNA is TGTGCCAGCAGCTTAGCCGCCACCGTGGCGACTGAAGCTTTCTTT. It yields the protein CASSLAATVATEAFF.

This clonotype has just a few counts. The V and J genes are TRBV6-1 and TRBJ2-7; possible D gene TRBD2, 6 bases. Germline loops: CDR1 MNHNS, CDR2 SASEGT. The CDR3 sequence is 13 residues long. Trimming took 2 bases from V and 6 from J, leaving 11 bases between them. The CDR3 is CASSETGGFEQYF. The CDR3 coding sequence is TGTGCCAGCAGTGAAACAGGAGGGTTCGAGCAGTACTTC.

The J gene is TRBJ2-1, the V gene TRBV20-1; maybe TRBD1 (6 bases). The germline gives CDR1 DFQATT, CDR2 SNEGSKA (reference sequence). Between the trimmed V and J ends, which lost 2 bases and 3 bases, there was a span of 14 bases. The CDR3 runs 15 residues. This chain's CDR3 is CSARWTGHHYNEQFF. DNA for the CDR3: TGCAGTGCTAGATGGACGGGACACCACTACAATGAGCAGTTCTTC.

CDR3 nucleotides: TGTGCCAGCAGTTTAAGAGCCCGAGATACGCAGTATTTT. Translation: CASSLRARDTQYF. The rearrangement uses TRBV12-3 or TRBV12-4 and TRBJ2-3; no clear D. The CDR3 spans 13 residues. The germline V and J ends were trimmed by 2 bases and 5 bases, with 8 bases remaining between them.

The chain employs TRBV4-3 and TRBJ2-1; D uncertain. This CDR3 spans 13 amino acids. CDR1 and CDR2 (germline): LGHNA, YSLEER. V was pared by 0 bases and J by 8 bases, with 8 bases between. The CDR3, as DNA: TGCGCCAGCAGCCAAGATCTTCTCGATGAGCAGTTCTTC. Translating it yields CASSQDLLDEQFF.

Only a few counts were recorded for this clonotype. The DNA for the CDR3 is TGTGCCAGCAGTTCCAACCGGGACTACGAACAAGAGACCCAGTACTTC. Encoded protein: CASSSNRDYEQETQYF. The V gene is TRBV12-3 or TRBV12-4, the J gene TRBJ2-5, with 7 bases identical to TRBD2. The ends lost 4 bases at V and 2 bases at J; junction bases unmatched: 10. This CDR3 region has 16 residues.

V and J are TRBV28 and TRBJ1-1, with D maybe TRBD1 (6 bases). CDR1 and CDR2 from the germline V gene are MDHEN and SYDVKM. V lost 6 bases and J 1 base, leaving 12 bases between the germline ends. The CDR3 consists of 14 residues. The CDR3, as DNA: TGTGCCAGCAGCAGGACAGCCCCGAACACTGAAGCTTTCTTT. Translating it yields CASSRTAPNTEAFF.